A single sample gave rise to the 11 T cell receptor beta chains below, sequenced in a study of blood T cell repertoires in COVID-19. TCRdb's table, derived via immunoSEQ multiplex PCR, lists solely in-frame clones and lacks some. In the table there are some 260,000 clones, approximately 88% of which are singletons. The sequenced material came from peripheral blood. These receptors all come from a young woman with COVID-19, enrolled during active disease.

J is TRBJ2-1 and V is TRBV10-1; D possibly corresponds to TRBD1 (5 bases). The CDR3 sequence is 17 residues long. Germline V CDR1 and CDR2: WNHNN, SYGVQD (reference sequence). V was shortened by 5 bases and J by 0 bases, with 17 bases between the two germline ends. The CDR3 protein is CASSPVTDSSSYNEQFF. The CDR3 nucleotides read TGCGCCAGCAGTCCAGTGACCGACAGTAGCTCCTACAATGAGCAGTTCTTC.

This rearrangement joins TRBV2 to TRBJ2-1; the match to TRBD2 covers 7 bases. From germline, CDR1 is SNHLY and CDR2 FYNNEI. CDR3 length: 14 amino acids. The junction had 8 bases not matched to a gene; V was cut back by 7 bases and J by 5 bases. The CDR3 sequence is CASKRLAVNNEQFF. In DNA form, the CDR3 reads TGTGCCAGCAAGAGACTAGCTGTTAACAATGAGCAGTTCTTC.

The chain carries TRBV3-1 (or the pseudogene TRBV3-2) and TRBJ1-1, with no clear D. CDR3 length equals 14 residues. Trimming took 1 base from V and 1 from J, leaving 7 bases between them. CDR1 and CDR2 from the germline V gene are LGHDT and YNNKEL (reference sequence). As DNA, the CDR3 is TGTGCCAGCAGCCAAGTACGAGAGAACACTGAAGCTTTCTTT. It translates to CASSQVRENTEAFF.

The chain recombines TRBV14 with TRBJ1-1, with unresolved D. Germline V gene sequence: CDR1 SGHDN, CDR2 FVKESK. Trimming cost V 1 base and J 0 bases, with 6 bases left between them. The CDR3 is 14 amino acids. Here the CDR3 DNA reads TGTGCCAGCAGCCAAGGAGTCTTGAACACTGAAGCTTTCTTT. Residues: CASSQGVLNTEAFF.

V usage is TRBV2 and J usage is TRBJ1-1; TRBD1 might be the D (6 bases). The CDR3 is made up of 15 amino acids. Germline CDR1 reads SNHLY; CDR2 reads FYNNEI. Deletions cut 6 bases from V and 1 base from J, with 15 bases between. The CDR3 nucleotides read TGTGCCAGCAGAGTGAGGGCAGGGGAGAACACTGAAGCTTTCTTT. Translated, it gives CASRVRAGENTEAFF.

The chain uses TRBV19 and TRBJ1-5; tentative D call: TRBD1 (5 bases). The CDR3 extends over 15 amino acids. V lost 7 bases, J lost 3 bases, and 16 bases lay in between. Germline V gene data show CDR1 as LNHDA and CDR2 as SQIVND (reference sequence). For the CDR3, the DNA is TGTGCCAGTATCTTGAGCAGGGCCTTCAATCAGCCCCAGCATTTT. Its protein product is CASILSRAFNQPQHF.

The CDR3, as DNA: TGTGCCAGCAGTGATTCAGGGGGCAGCGACTATGGCTACACCTTC. Encoded protein: CASSDSGGSDYGYTF. V usage is TRBV6-2 or TRBV6-3 and J usage is TRBJ1-2; 8 bases fit TRBD1. V was pared by 5 bases and J by 3 bases, with 8 bases of the junction left unmatched. The CDR3 runs to 15 residues. Germline lookup yields CDR1 MNHEY and CDR2 SVGEGT.

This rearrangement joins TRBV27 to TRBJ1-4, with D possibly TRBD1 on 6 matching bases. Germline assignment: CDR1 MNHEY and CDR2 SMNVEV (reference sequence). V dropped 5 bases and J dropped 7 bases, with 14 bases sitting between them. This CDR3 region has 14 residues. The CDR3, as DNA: TGTGCCAGCAGTGCGAACAGGGTTAGTGAAAAACTGTTTTTT. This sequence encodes CASSANRVSEKLFF.

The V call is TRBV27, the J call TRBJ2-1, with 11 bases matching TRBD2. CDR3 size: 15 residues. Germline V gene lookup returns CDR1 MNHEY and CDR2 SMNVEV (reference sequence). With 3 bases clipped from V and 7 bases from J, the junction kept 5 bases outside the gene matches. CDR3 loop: CASSFWTSGQNEQFF. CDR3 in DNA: TGTGCCAGCAGTTTCTGGACTAGCGGGCAAAATGAGCAGTTCTTC.

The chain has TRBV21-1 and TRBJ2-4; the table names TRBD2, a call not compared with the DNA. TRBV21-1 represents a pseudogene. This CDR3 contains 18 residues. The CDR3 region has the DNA TGTGCCAGCAGCAAAGCGGGCGGGAGCCCCGGGGCCAAAAACATTCAGTACTTC. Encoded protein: CASSKAGGSPGAKNIQYF.

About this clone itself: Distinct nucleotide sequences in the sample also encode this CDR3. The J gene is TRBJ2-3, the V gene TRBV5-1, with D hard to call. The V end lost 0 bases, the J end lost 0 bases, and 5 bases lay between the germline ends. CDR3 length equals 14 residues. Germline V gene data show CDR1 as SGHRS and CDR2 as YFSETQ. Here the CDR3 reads CASSLDSSTDTQYF. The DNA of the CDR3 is TGCGCCAGCAGCTTGGACAGTAGCACAGATACGCAGTATTTT.